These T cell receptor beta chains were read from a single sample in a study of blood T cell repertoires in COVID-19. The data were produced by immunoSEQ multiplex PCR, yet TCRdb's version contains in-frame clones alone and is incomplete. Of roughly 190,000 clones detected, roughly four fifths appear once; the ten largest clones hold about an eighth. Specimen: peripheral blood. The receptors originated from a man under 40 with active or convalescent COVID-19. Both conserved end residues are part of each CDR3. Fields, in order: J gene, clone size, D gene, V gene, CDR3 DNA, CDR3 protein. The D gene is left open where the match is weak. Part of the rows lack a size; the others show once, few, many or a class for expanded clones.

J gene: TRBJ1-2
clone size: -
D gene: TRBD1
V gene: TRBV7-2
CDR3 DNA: TGTGCCAGCAGCCAGGGACAGGTTAGCTACACCTTC
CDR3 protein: CASSQGQVSYTF

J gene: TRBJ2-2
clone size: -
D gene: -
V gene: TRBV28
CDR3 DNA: TGTGCCAGCCGTGACGGGGGGAACACCGGGGAGCTGTTTTTT
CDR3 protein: CASRDGGNTGELFF

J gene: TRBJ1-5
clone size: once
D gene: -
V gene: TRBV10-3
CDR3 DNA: TGTGCCATCAGTGACAGTAATCAGCCCCAGCATTTT
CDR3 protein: CAISDSNQPQHF

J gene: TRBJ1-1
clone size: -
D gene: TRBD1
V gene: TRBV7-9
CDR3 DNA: TGTGCCAGCACCTCGGGGACAGGGCTCACTGAAGCTTTCTTT
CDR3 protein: CASTSGTGLTEAFF

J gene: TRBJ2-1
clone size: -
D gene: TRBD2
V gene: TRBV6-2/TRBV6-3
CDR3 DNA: TGTGCCAGCAGTTACCCGGGACTAGCGGGAAATGAGCAGTTCTTC
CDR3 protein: CASSYPGLAGNEQFF

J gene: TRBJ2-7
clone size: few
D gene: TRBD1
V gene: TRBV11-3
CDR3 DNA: TGTGCCAGCAGCCGAGGGACAGGGCCCTACGAGCAGTACTTC
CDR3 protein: CASSRGTGPYEQYF

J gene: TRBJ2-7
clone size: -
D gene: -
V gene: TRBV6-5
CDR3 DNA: TGTGCCAGCAGTTACTCGTCACCGGGATCTTCCTACGAGCAGTACTTC
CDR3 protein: CASSYSSPGSSYEQYF

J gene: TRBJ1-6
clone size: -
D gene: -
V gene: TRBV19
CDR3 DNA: TGTGCCAGTAGTCCCGACAAGAGAAATTCACCCCTCCACTTT
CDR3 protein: CASSPDKRNSPLHF

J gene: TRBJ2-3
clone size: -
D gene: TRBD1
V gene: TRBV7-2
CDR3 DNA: TGTGCCAGCAGCTTGGACAGGGGGACAGATACGCAGTATTTT
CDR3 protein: CASSLDRGTDTQYF

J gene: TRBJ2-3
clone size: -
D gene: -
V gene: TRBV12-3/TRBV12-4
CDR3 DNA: TGTGCCAGCAGTTTACTAAGAGATACGCAGTATTTT
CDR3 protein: CASSLLRDTQYF

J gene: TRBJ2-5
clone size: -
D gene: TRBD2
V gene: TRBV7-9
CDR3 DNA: TGTGCCAGCAGCTTAGAGCGGGGGGGCCAAGAGACCCAGTACTTC
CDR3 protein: CASSLERGGQETQYF

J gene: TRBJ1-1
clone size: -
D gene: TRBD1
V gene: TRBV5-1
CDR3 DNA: TGCGCCAGCAGCTGGACAGGGGGCGCAAACACTGAAGCTTTCTTT
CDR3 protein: CASSWTGGANTEAFF

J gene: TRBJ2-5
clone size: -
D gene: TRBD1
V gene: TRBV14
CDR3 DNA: TGTGCCAGCAGCCAAGGTTTGAAACAGGGGGCCGGAGAGACCCAGTACTTC
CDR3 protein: CASSQGLKQGAGETQYF

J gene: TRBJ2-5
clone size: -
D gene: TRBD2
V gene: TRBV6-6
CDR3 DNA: TGTGCCAGCAGTCGGCCTACTCGACTAGCGGGGGAAGAGACCCAGTACTTC
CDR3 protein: CASSRPTRLAGEETQYF

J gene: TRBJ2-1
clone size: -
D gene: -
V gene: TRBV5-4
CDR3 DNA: TGTGCCAGCAGCTTGCAGGGGCCTCCCTCCAATGAGCAGTTCTTC
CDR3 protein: CASSLQGPPSNEQFF

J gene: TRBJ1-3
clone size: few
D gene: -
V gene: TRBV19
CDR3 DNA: TGTGCCAGTAGTAATCGGGAAACAGGAAACACCATATATTTT
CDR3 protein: CASSNRETGNTIYF

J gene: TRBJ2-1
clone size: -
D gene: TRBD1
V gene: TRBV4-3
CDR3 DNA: TGCGCCAGCAGCCAGTCCGGGACAGGGGTTATTGAGCAGTTCTTC
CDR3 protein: CASSQSGTGVIEQFF

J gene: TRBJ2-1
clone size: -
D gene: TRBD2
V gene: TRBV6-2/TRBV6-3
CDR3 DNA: TGTGCCAGCAACTACTCGTCTAGCGGGAGCTTCAATGAGCAGTTCTTC
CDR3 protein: CASNYSSSGSFNEQFF

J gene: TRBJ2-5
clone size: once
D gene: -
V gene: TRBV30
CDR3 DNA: TGTGCCTGGAGTTTTGGGGGGGCTTCAGAGACCCAGTACTTC
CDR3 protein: CAWSFGGASETQYF

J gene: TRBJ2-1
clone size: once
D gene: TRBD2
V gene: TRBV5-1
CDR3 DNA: TGCGCCAGCAGCCCTGGAGGGACTAGCGGGAATGAGCAGTTCTTC
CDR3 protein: CASSPGGTSGNEQFF

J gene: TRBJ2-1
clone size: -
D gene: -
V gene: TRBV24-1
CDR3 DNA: TGTGCCACCAGTGATTTACTGTCCGATGAGCAGTTCTTC
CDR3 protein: CATSDLLSDEQFF

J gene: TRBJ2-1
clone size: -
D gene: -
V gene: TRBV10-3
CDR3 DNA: TGTGCCATCAGCCCGGGACTCCAAAATGAGCAGTTCTTC
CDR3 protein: CAISPGLQNEQFF

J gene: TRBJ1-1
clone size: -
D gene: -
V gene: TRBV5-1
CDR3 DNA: TGCGCCAGCAGCTTGGAATTTCCCGGGGGTGAAGCTTTCTTT
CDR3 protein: CASSLEFPGGEAFF

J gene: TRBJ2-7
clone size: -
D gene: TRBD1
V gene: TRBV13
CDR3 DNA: TGTGCCAGCAGCACCCGGACAGGGGTTGGGGGGCAGTACTTC
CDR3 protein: CASSTRTGVGGQYF

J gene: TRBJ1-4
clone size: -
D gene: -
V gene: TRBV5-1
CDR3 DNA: TGCGCCAGCAGCTTCAGGGAGGAGGATGAAAAACTGTTTTTT
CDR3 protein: CASSFREEDEKLFF

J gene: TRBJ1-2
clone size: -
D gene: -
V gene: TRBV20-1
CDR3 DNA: TGCAGTGCTAGTTGGCAGGGAGGTATGAGATACACCTTC
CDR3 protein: CSASWQGGMRYTF

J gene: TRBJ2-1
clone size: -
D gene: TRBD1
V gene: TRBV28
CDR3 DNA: TGTGCCAGCAGGTCGGACAGGGTAAGGGATGAGCAGTTCTTC
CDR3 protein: CASRSDRVRDEQFF

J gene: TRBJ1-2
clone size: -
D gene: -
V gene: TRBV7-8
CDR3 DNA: TGTGCCAGCAGCTTAGAGCATGGGGGCGCGGACTATGGCTACACCTTC
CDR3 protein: CASSLEHGGADYGYTF

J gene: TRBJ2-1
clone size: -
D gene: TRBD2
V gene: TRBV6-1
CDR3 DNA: TGTGCCAGCAGTGAACGACTAGCGGCGAGCAATGAGCAGTTCTTC
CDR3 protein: CASSERLAASNEQFF

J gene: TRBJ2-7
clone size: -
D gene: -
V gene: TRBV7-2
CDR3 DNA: TGTGCCAGCAGTAACCGGGTCCTAGGCCGGGAGCAGTACTTC
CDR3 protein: CASSNRVLGREQYF

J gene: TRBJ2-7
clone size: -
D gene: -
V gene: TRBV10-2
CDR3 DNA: TGCGCCAGCAGTGATCAGGGGTCTACCTACGAGCAGTACTTC
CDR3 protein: CASSDQGSTYEQYF

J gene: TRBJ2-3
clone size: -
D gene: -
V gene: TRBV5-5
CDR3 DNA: TGTGCCAGCAGTTCAATAGGGGGGGGCACAGATACGCAGTATTTT
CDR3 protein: CASSSIGGGTDTQYF

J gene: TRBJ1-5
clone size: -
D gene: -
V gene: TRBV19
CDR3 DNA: TGTGCCAGTGGTGGGTCGGGGAATCAGCCCCAGCATTTT
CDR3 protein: CASGGSGNQPQHF